This T cell receptor beta chain was observed in a study of memory CD4+ T cells and cytomegalovirus serostatus. The germline gives CDR1 SGHVS, CDR2 FQNEAQ. This CDR3 region has 16 residues. V lost 0 bases and J lost 9; bases outside the gene matches: 14. The assay was immunoSEQ multiplex PCR, and TCRdb's table has in-frame clones only and misses some. The table has some 80,000 clones, roughly 80% seen once. The sort gate was single viable CD3+CD4+CD8-CD45RO+ cells for memory CD4+ T cells. The chain combines TRBV7-8 with TRBJ2-7; TRBD2 matches 7 bases. The clonotype was recovered from an adult in good health and CMV-seronegative. Sample: memory CD4+ T cells from blood. The CDR3, as DNA: TGTGCCAGCAGCTTAGCTAGGCTAGCGGACCGTTCAGGGCAGTACTTC. It yields the protein CASSLARLADRSGQYF.